This T cell receptor (beta chain) is from a study of shared clonotypes between healthy human individuals. The wider study: CD4 naive and memory got three plates each, CD8 naive two, CD8 memory one.

This CDR3 spans 15 amino acids. Germline CDR1 SEHNR, CDR2 FQNEAQ (reference sequence). Cells designated naive CD8 were CD45RO-negative and were positively selected for CCR7, with terminally differentiated effector memory CD45RA+ cells excluded. The donors, healthy adults who were HIV-negative, had experienced no recent acute infections or vaccinations. The method was immunoSEQ multiplex PCR; TCRdb's version includes in-frame clones alone and lacks a portion of them. The data contain fewer than 1 million clones, 90% to 97% of them seen just once; the ten biggest clones take up about 0.22%. In the case of this clone: The antigen is not known. An end of the junction differs from the germline gene, which may be a read error.

Study-wide results and caveats: Among donors, the sharing of clonotypes was expected to be influenced by sequencing depth. Estimated clonotype richness was generally higher in naive than memory subsets.

The sequenced sample was naive CD8+ T cells sorted from blood. This receptor was identified in a man aged 25-40 years in good health. The rearrangement links TRBV7-9 to TRBJ2-7, with D tentatively TRBD2 (5 bases). The CDR3 DNA sequence: TGTGCCAGCAGCCTAGCTACAGAGAGCTCCTACGAGCAGTACTTC. This sequence encodes CASSLATESSYEQYF.